This is a list of T cell receptor beta chains from one sample in a study of T cell responses to AZD1222 COVID-19 vaccine. Clones were sequenced by immunoSEQ multiplex PCR, and TCRdb holds only the in-frame ones, with some missing. The data hold approximately 79,000 clones, with just over 85% observed a single time. The sample was peripheral blood, taken on day 0 of AZD1222 vaccination. These receptor sequences come from an adult in good health. Each CDR3 is given with its conserved first and last residue. D genes are given only for firm matches. Some rows mark clone size as missing; the rest say once, few, many or name a class of expanded clone.

>.|.|TRBV7-9|TRBJ1-5
CASSSSGSNQPQHF
TGTGCCAGCAGCTCCTCAGGGAGCAATCAGCCCCAGCATTTT
>.|.|TRBV5-1|TRBJ1-1
CASSLGVNTEAFF
TGCGCCAGCAGCTTGGGGGTGAACACTGAAGCTTTCTTT
>.|.|TRBV24-1|TRBJ1-2
CATSEDSADNYGYTF
TGTGCCACCAGTGAGGACAGCGCTGATAACTATGGCTACACCTTC
>.|TRBD1|TRBV28|TRBJ1-4
CASTDRDEKLFF
TGTGCCAGCACAGACAGGGATGAAAAACTGTTTTTT
>.|TRBD2|TRBV25-1|TRBJ2-7
CASKTSGRAEQYF
TGTGCCAGCAAAACTAGCGGGAGGGCCGAGCAGTACTTC
>.|TRBD1|TRBV5-1|TRBJ2-7
CASSPWGQESYEQYF
TGCGCCAGCAGCCCGTGGGGACAGGAGTCCTACGAGCAGTACTTC
>once|.|TRBV28|TRBJ1-4
CASTGGHKGEKLFF
TGTGCCAGCACGGGGGGCCATAAGGGAGAAAAACTGTTTTTT
>.|.|TRBV5-1|TRBJ1-1
CASSLGLGIDPPFF
TGCGCCAGCAGCTTGGGTTTGGGGATCGACCCCCCTTTCTTT
>.|TRBD2|TRBV28|TRBJ2-7
CASSSGASGFYEQYF
TGTGCCAGCAGCTCCGGGGCTAGCGGGTTCTACGAGCAGTACTTC
>.|TRBD1|TRBV5-4|TRBJ1-2
CASSLAAGGWYGYTF
TGTGCCAGCAGCTTGGCCGCAGGGGGTTGGTATGGCTACACCTTC
>.|.|TRBV5-1|TRBJ2-3
CASSPQRGGDTQYF
TGCGCCAGCAGCCCGCAGAGAGGGGGAGATACGCAGTATTTT
>once|.|TRBV21-1|TRBJ1-5
CASSGDSPQHF
TGTGCCAGCAGCGGGGACAGTCCCCAGCATTTT
>.|TRBD1|TRBV14|TRBJ1-3
CASSQAPGQSFYPGNTIYF
TGTGCCAGCAGCCAAGCTCCGGGACAGTCTTTTTATCCTGGAAACACCATATATTTT
>.|TRBD2|TRBV10-2|TRBJ2-1
CASSEASGRVNEQFF
TGCGCCAGCAGTGAAGCTAGCGGGAGGGTCAATGAGCAGTTCTTC
>.|.|TRBV5-1|TRBJ2-1
CASSFRDEQFF
TGCGCCAGCAGCTTTAGGGATGAGCAGTTCTTC
>.|.|TRBV6-1|TRBJ1-1
CASSEVGMTNTEAFF
TGTGCCAGCAGTGAAGTCGGGATGACGAACACTGAAGCTTTCTTT
>.|TRBD1|TRBV4-2|TRBJ2-1
CASSQEGQGPYNEQFF
TGTGCCAGCAGCCAAGAGGGACAGGGGCCCTACAATGAGCAGTTCTTC
>.|TRBD2|TRBV5-1|TRBJ2-7
CASSLKLAGVYEQYF
TGCGCCAGCAGCTTGAAGCTAGCGGGAGTTTACGAGCAGTACTTC
>.|.|TRBV12-3/TRBV12-4|TRBJ2-2
CASSLGPPGELFF
TGTGCCAGCAGTTTGGGTCCCCCCGGGGAGCTGTTTTTT
>.|.|TRBV21-1|TRBJ1-2
CASSNSPGGKDGYTF
TGTGCCAGCAGCAACTCCCCTGGGGGGAAGGATGGCTACACCTTC
>.|.|TRBV14|TRBJ2-2
CASSQDVLVGTGELFF
TGTGCCAGCAGCCAAGATGTACTAGTCGGCACCGGGGAGCTGTTTTTT
>.|.|TRBV27|TRBJ2-3
CASGQLNTDTQYF
TGTGCCAGCGGACAACTCAACACAGATACGCAGTATTTT
>once|.|TRBV7-3|TRBJ2-1
CASSLGQPPRTYNEQFF
TGTGCCAGCAGCCTCGGACAGCCCCCGCGGACCTACAATGAGCAGTTCTTC
>.|.|TRBV30|TRBJ1-2
CAWNLGNYGYTF
TGTGCCTGGAACTTGGGTAACTATGGCTACACCTTC
>once|TRBD1|TRBV27|TRBJ2-2
CASSTWTGNTGELFF
TGTGCCAGCAGTACCTGGACAGGGAACACCGGGGAGCTGTTTTTT
>.|.|TRBV28|TRBJ2-1
CASATGFLHNEQFF
TGTGCCAGCGCAACAGGGTTTTTACACAATGAGCAGTTCTTC
>.|.|TRBV5-1|TRBJ2-3
CASSLSEAVDTQYF
TGCGCCAGCAGCCTCTCGGAGGCAGTAGATACGCAGTATTTT
>.|.|TRBV5-1|TRBJ2-1
CASATRPDNEQFF
TGCGCCAGCGCCACGCGGCCCGACAATGAGCAGTTCTTC
>few|.|TRBV28|TRBJ2-2
CASSLALASNTGELFF
TGTGCCAGCAGTTTAGCCCTGGCTTCGAACACCGGGGAGCTGTTTTTT
>.|.|TRBV2|TRBJ2-7
CASSLQTTSYEQYF
TGTGCCAGCAGTCTTCAGACCACTTCCTACGAGCAGTACTTC
>.|TRBD1|TRBV5-5|TRBJ2-7
CASSSSGGGYEQYF
TGTGCCAGCAGTTCTTCAGGGGGCGGTTACGAGCAGTACTTC
>.|.|TRBV7-8|TRBJ1-4
CASSLVGGGSNEKLFF
TGTGCCAGCAGCTTAGTCGGCGGGGGATCTAATGAAAAACTGTTTTTT
>.|TRBD1|TRBV7-6|TRBJ1-2
CASSSQGLGGYTF
TGTGCCAGCAGCTCACAGGGGTTGGGTGGCTACACCTTC
>.|TRBD2|TRBV7-2|TRBJ2-5
CASSLGLAGGVVAETQYF
TGTGCCAGCAGCTTAGGCCTAGCGGGAGGGGTGGTAGCAGAGACCCAGTACTTC
>.|.|TRBV5-4|TRBJ1-5
CASSPGTHPGLPQHF
TGTGCCAGCAGCCCGGGGACCCACCCTGGGCTTCCCCAGCATTTT
>.|.|TRBV5-1|TRBJ1-6
CASSFDDNSPLHF
TGCGCCAGCAGTTTTGATGATAATTCACCCCTCCACTTT